The 28 T cell receptor beta chains given below trace back to one sample, sequenced in a study of cytomegalovirus exposure and HLA in healthy donors (dated 2017 in TCRdb). The library was generated by the immunoSEQ multiplex PCR assay. For the multiplex PCR, a mixture combining 60 forward primers for TCR Vbeta segments and 13 reverse primers for TCR Jbeta segments was used. TCRdb carries this immuneACCESS record with in-frame sequences only. Its versions omit some clonotypes, under half of them owing to an unresolved V gene in the studies checked, with the rest unexplained. This sample gives approximately 110,000 clones in total; more than 60% of them show up just once. Less than 15% of the sample is held by the ten biggest clonotypes. The material sequenced was PBMCs. These TCRs come from a woman aged 60-75 years in good health and CMV-seropositive.

The rearrangement uses TRBV6-5 and TRBJ2-5; D might be TRBD1 (6 bases). Germline V gene data show CDR1 as MNHEY and CDR2 as SVGAGI. The V and J ends lost 0 bases and 9 bases respectively, with 17 bases between them. CDR3 length: 15 amino acids. In DNA form, the CDR3 reads TGTGCCAGCAGTTACTCTTACAGGGTTGAGGAGGCCCAGTACTTC. This translates into CASSYSYRVEEAQYF.

The genes are TRBV7-2 and TRBJ2-5; D possibly corresponds to TRBD1 (5 bases). The CDR3 runs 14 residues. V was clipped by 2 bases and J by 5 bases, with 12 bases between them. Germline V CDR1 and CDR2: SGHTA, FQGNSA. The CDR3 region has the DNA TGTGCCAGCAGCTTAACGGCAGGGCGGGAGACCCAGTACTTC. Protein sequence: CASSLTAGRETQYF.

Worth noting for this clone: This CDR3 is also generated by other DNA sequences in the sample. V usage is TRBV7-8 and J usage is TRBJ1-1; 8 nucleotides match TRBD1. The CDR3 covers 14 residues. Germline V gene sequence: CDR1 SGHVS, CDR2 FQNEAQ. With 3 bases clipped from V and 5 bases from J, the junction kept 5 bases outside the gene matches. CDR3 sequence: CASSLPGGGTEAFF. The CDR3 nucleotides read TGTGCCAGCAGCTTGCCAGGGGGCGGTACTGAAGCTTTCTTT. Complete variable domain (other parts from reference TRBV7-8 and TRBJ1-1): GAGVSQSPRYKVAKRGQDVALRCDPISGHVSLFWYQQALGQGPEFLTYFQNEAQLDKSGLPSDRFFAERPEGSVSTLKIQRTQQEDSAVYLCASSLPGGGTEAFFGQGTRLTVV.

This sequence joins TRBV5-4 and TRBJ2-2; D unresolved. The CDR3 is made up of 14 amino acids. The V and J ends lost 4 bases and 6 bases respectively, with 13 bases between them. Per germline, CDR1 SGHNT and CDR2 YYREEE (reference sequence). The CDR3 reads CASSPGVGAGELFF. As DNA, the CDR3 is TGTGCCAGCAGCCCGGGTGTTGGTGCCGGGGAGCTGTTTTTT.

This chain joins TRBV6-5 and TRBJ1-2, with D tentatively TRBD1 (6 bases). V lost 8 bases to trimming and J lost 5 bases, with 15 bases between them. CDR1 is MNHEY and CDR2 is SVGAGI in the germline V gene. The CDR3 length is 13 residues. CDR3 bases: TGTGCCAGCGGGAACAGGGTTGGTTATGGCTACACCTTC. It is translated as CASGNRVGYGYTF.

The sample holds a few counts of this clone. This chain links TRBV6-5 with TRBJ2-3; 9 nucleotides agree with TRBD1. Germline V gives CDR1 MNHEY, CDR2 SVGAGI. After removal of 2 bases from V and 2 bases from J, the junction contained 5 bases not matched to a gene. The CDR3 has 16 residues. Here the CDR3 reads CASSYVGTGYTDTQYF. The CDR3 DNA reads as TGTGCCAGCAGTTACGTTGGGACAGGGTACACAGATACGCAGTATTTT.

The rearrangement joins TRBV5-1 to TRBJ2-3; D ambiguous. The CDR3 spans 12 residues. Trimming shortened V by 0 bases and J by 4 bases, and 3 bases separated the two germline ends. Germline V gene data show CDR1 as SGHRS and CDR2 as YFSETQ. The DNA of the CDR3 is TGCGCCAGCAGCTTGGTCGCAGATACGCAGTATTTT. Its protein product is CASSLVADTQYF.

The chain links TRBV13 to TRBJ1-6; possibly TRBD1 for D (5 bases). CDR1 PRHDT and CDR2 FYEKMQ come from the germline V gene (reference sequence). Trimming cost V 0 bases and J 4 bases, with 7 bases left between them. The CDR3 length is 15 residues. Here the CDR3 DNA reads TGTGCCAGCAGCTTAGGTCCAGGGTATAATTCACCCCTCCACTTT. Amino acid sequence: CASSLGPGYNSPLHF.

This chain joins TRBV7-3 and TRBJ1-2, with 7 nucleotides matching TRBD1. Trimming took 2 bases from V and 4 from J; bases not matched to a gene: 7. Germline-derived CDR1 and CDR2 are SGHTA and FQGTGA. This CDR3 spans 15 amino acids. In DNA form, the CDR3 reads TGTGCCAGCAGCTTATCAGGGGACAGCACCTATGGCTACACCTTC. Its protein product is CASSLSGDSTYGYTF.

This clone came up a few times. The chain links TRBV4-2 to TRBJ1-1; 7 positions match TRBD1. Per germline, CDR1 LGHNA and CDR2 YNFKEQ. With 4 bases clipped from V and 5 bases from J, the junction kept 13 bases outside the gene matches. There are 16 residues in the CDR3. The CDR3 reads CASSRLLTGPETEAFF. Here the CDR3 DNA reads TGTGCCAGCAGCCGACTCTTGACAGGGCCGGAGACTGAAGCTTTCTTT.

The V gene is TRBV19, the J gene TRBJ2-1; TRBD2 aligns across 9 bases. The V gene end was trimmed by 3 bases and the J gene end by 3 bases; junction bases not matched to a gene: 12. This CDR3 comprises 18 residues. Germline assignment: CDR1 LNHDA and CDR2 SQIVND (reference sequence). The CDR3 is CASSMDTPGGRVYNEQFF. The CDR3 DNA follows: TGTGCCAGTAGTATGGACACCCCAGGCGGGAGGGTCTACAATGAGCAGTTCTTC.

The V and J genes are TRBV5-4 and TRBJ1-5; 9 bases match TRBD1. Trimming cost V 2 bases and J 0 bases; bases outside gene matches: 12. Germline V lookup: CDR1 SGHNT, CDR2 YYREEE (reference sequence). The CDR3 is made up of 19 amino acids. The chain's CDR3 is CASSLSETGGRYSNQPQHF. As DNA, the CDR3 is TGTGCCAGCAGCTTATCAGAGACAGGGGGTAGATATAGCAATCAGCCCCAGCATTTT.

This clone occurred a few times. The chain combines TRBV5-1 with TRBJ2-3, with 7 bases fitting TRBD1. The length of the CDR3 is 14 residues. V lost 9 bases and J lost 1; bases outside the gene matches: 8. The germline CDR1 and CDR2 sequences are SGHRS and YFSETQ. The CDR3 loop reads CATSQGDRTDTQYF. CDR3 bases: TGCGCCACCTCCCAGGGGGACCGCACAGATACGCAGTATTTT.

This clone was seen a handful of times. This chain uses TRBV10-3 with TRBJ2-7, with D possibly matching TRBD2 (6 bases). The CDR3 is 17 residues long. CDR1 and CDR2 (germline): ENHRY, SYGVKD. Trimming cost V 5 bases and J 2 bases, with 22 bases left between them. DNA of the CDR3: TGTGCCATCAGTTCCGACCCGGGAGCACCTACTCCCTACGAGCAGTACTTC. Its translation: CAISSDPGAPTPYEQYF.

The chain uses TRBV28 and TRBJ2-1; the D is unclear. Germline values: CDR1 MDHEN, CDR2 SYDVKM. V dropped 7 bases and J dropped 5 bases, with 12 bases sitting between them. The CDR3 is made up of 13 amino acids. CDR3 DNA: TGTGCCAGCACGGGTAGCCCAAACAATGAGCAGTTCTTC. Its protein product is CASTGSPNNEQFF.

As to this clone: The sample has other DNA sequences that encode this CDR3 too. V and J are TRBV5-1 and TRBJ2-6; tentative D call: TRBD1 (5 bases). The V gene's germline CDR1 is SGHRS and CDR2 YFSETQ. Trimming took off 3 bases at V and 4 bases at J, with 11 bases between the two ends. This CDR3 spans 15 amino acids. The CDR3 sequence is CASSSQGSGANVLTF. The CDR3 bases are TGCGCCAGCAGCTCTCAGGGCAGCGGGGCCAACGTCCTGACTTTC.

This chain links TRBV15 with TRBJ2-5; the D gene is possibly TRBD1 (5 bases). The end of the DNA fits TRBJ2-7 better, so the J call may be wrong. From germline, CDR1 is LNHNV and CDR2 YYDKDF (reference sequence). The CDR3 spans 12 residues. As DNA, the CDR3 is TGTGCCACCAGTGACAGTTCCTACGAGCAGTACTTC. It translates to CATSDSSYEQYF.

The chain carries TRBV11-2 and TRBJ2-3; the match to TRBD1 covers 8 bases. The trim removed 5 bases at V and 0 bases at J, leaving 4 bases unmatched. Germline V lookup: CDR1 SGHAT, CDR2 FQNNGV. There are 15 residues in the CDR3. DNA for the CDR3: TGTGCCAGCAGCCGGACAGGGTTCAGCACAGATACGCAGTATTTT. Translated, it gives CASSRTGFSTDTQYF.

The chain recombines TRBV5-1 with TRBJ1-2; D is possibly TRBD1 (6 bases). V lost 0 bases, J lost 6 bases, and 12 bases lay in between. From germline, CDR1 is SGHRS and CDR2 YFSETQ. The CDR3 runs 14 residues. The CDR3 loop is CASSLVSGVHGYTF. CDR3 DNA sequence: TGCGCCAGCAGCTTGGTGTCAGGGGTCCATGGCTACACCTTC.

The chain uses TRBV5-4 and TRBJ2-1, with TRBD2 matching 8 bases. This CDR3 is built from 16 residues. Per the germline V gene, CDR1 is SGHNT and CDR2 is YYREEE (reference sequence). Unmatched junction bases numbered 12, after V lost 4 bases and J lost 6 bases. The CDR3 DNA sequence: TGTGCCAGCAGCCCACCTCTGTTAGCGGGACTCAATGAGCAGTTCTTC. This codes for CASSPPLLAGLNEQFF.

The rearrangement uses TRBV7-8 and TRBJ1-1, with D tentatively TRBD1 (5 bases). The CDR3 covers 13 residues. V dropped 6 bases and J dropped 0 bases, with 8 bases sitting between them. The germline V gene encodes CDR1 SGHVS and CDR2 FQNEAQ. This CDR3 is CASRRQLNTEAFF. CDR3 bases: TGTGCCAGCAGAAGACAGTTGAACACTGAAGCTTTCTTT.

As concerns this clone: Within the sample, other DNA sequences also encode this same CDR3. CDR3 protein: CASSLDGGNYGYTF. As DNA, the CDR3 is TGTGCCAGCAGCTTAGATGGCGGAAACTATGGCTACACCTTC. This chain uses TRBV7-2 with TRBJ1-2; D is unresolved. The CDR3 is 14 amino acids. Trimming removed 1 base from V and 2 bases from J, with 8 bases in between. Germline CDR1 SGHTA, CDR2 FQGNSA.

This rearrangement joins TRBV6-1 to TRBJ1-2; 7 bases are a match to TRBD1. The junction had 0 bases not matched to a gene; V was cut back by 6 bases and J by 2 bases. The CDR3 has 12 amino acids. CDR1 and CDR2 (germline): MNHNS, SASEGT. The CDR3 sequence: CASRTGNYGYTF. DNA of the CDR3: TGTGCCAGCAGGACAGGGAACTATGGCTACACCTTC.

The chain uses TRBV6-5 and TRBJ1-2; no clear D gene. V shed 2 bases and J shed 2 bases, with 9 bases lying between them. The CDR3 contains 14 residues. The germline CDR1 and CDR2 sequences are MNHEY and SVGAGI. DNA for the CDR3: TGTGCCAGCAGTTACATGCCAGCGAACTATGGCTACACCTTC. Translating it yields CASSYMPANYGYTF.

The chain employs TRBV11-2 and TRBJ2-7, with 8 bases lining up with TRBD2. Trimming cost V 2 bases and J 6 bases; bases outside gene matches: 12. The germline V gene has CDR1 SGHAT and CDR2 FQNNGV. This CDR3 comprises 16 residues. The CDR3 DNA is TGTGCCAGCAGCTTAATCGCCCCGGGAGGGGCTATCGAGCAGTACTTC. Amino acids: CASSLIAPGGAIEQYF.

The gene calls are TRBV7-9 and TRBJ2-1; perhaps TRBD2 as D (6 bases). The V end was cut by 6 bases, the J end by 12 bases, with 15 bases between. The CDR3 length is 12 residues. Germline V gene lookup returns CDR1 SEHNR and CDR2 FQNEAQ (reference sequence). CDR3 DNA sequence: TGTGCCAGCAGACCACTAGCCCCGGGGCAGTTCTTC. This gives the protein CASRPLAPGQFF.

This rearrangement joins TRBV9 to TRBJ2-3, with D perhaps TRBD2 (5 bases). V dropped 4 bases and J dropped 0 bases, with 9 bases sitting between them. The CDR3 has 14 amino acids. Germline V gives CDR1 SGDLS, CDR2 YYNGEE. The CDR3 region has the DNA TGTGCCAGCAGCCTCCGGAGGAGCACAGATACGCAGTATTTT. Translation gives CASSLRRSTDTQYF.

The chain couples TRBV6-1 to TRBJ2-4, with TRBD2 matching 7 bases. The J segment lost 0 bases and the V segment lost 8 bases, leaving 7 bases of the junction unmatched. The CDR3 totals 15 residues. Germline-derived CDR1 and CDR2 are MNHNS and SASEGT. The CDR3 DNA reads TGTGCCAGCGTCGAGCGGGACTTAGCCAAAAACATTCAGTACTTC. This sequence encodes CASVERDLAKNIQYF.